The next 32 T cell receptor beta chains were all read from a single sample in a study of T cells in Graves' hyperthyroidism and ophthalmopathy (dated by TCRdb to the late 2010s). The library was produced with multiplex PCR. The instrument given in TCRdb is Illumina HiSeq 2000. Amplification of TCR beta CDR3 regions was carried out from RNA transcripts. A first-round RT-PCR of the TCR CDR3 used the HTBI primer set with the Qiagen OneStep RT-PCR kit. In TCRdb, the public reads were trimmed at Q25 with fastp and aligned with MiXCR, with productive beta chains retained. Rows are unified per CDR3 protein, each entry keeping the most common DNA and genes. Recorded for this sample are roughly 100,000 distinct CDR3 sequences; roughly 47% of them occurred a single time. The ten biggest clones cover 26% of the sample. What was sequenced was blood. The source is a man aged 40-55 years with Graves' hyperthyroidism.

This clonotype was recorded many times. Here the CDR3 reads CAISQGAGNQPQHF. The CDR3 bases are TGTGCCATCAGCCAGGGGGCTGGTAATCAGCCCCAGCATTTT. The chain carries TRBV10-3 and TRBJ1-5; the match to TRBD1 covers 8 bases. Trimming at V came to 6 bases and at J to 4 bases, leaving 5 bases not matched to a gene. CDR3 length: 14 residues. Germline V CDR1 and CDR2: ENHRY, SYGVKD.

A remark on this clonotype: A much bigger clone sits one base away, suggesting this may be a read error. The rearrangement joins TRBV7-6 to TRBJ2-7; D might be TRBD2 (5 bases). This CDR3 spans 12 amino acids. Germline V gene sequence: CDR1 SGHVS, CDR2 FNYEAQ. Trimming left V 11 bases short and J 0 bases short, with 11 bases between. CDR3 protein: CAGGWNSYEQYF. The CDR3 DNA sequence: TGTGCCGGCGGGTGGAACTCCTACGAGCAGTACTTC.

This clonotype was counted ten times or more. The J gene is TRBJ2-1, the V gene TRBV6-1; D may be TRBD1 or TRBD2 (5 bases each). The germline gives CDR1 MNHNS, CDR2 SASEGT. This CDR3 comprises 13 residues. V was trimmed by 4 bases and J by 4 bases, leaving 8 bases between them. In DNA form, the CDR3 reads TGTGCCAGCAGTGCCGGGGCTTACAATGAGCAGTTCTTC. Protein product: CASSAGAYNEQFF.

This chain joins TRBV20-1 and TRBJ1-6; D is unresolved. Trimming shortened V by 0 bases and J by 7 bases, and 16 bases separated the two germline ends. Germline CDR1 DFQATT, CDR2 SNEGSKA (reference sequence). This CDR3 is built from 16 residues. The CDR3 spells CSARDLGARRNSPLHF. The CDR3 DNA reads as TGCAGTGCTAGAGATTTAGGAGCCAGACGCAATTCACCCCTCCACTTT.

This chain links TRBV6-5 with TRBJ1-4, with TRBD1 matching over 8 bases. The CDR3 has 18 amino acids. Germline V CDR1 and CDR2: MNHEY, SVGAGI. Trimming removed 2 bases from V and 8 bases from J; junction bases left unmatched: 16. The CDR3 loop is CASSYHHLRQGSREKLFF. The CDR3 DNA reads TGTGCCAGCAGTTACCACCATTTAAGACAGGGGAGTAGAGAAAAACTGTTTTTT.

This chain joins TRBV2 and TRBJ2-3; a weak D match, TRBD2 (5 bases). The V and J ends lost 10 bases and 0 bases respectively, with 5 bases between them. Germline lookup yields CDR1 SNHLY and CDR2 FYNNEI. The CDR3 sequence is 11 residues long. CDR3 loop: CATGSTDTQYF. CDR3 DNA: TGTGCCACGGGGAGCACAGATACGCAGTATTTT.

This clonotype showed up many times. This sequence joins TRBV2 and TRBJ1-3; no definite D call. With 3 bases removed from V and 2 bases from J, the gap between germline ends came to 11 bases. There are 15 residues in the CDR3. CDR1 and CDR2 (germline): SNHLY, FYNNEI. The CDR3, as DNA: TGTGCCAGCAGTGATGTCTTCTCTACTGGAAACACCATATATTTT. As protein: CASSDVFSTGNTIYF.

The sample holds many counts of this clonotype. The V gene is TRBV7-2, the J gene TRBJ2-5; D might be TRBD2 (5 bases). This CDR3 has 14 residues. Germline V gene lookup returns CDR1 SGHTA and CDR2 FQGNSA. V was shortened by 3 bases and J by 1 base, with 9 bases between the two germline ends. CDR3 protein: CASSLGSGQETQYF. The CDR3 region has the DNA TGTGCCAGCAGCTTGGGAAGCGGCCAAGAGACCCAGTACTTC. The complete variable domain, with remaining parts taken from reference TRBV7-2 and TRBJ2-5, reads GAGVSQSPSNKVTEKGKDVELRCDPISGHTALYWYRQSLGQGLEFLIYFQGNSAPDKSGLPSDRFSAERTGGSVSTLTIQRTQQEDSAVYLCASSLGSGQETQYFGPGTRLLVL.

CDR3 sequence reads: CATSRDRQGYTF. CDR3 in DNA: TGTGCCACCAGCAGAGATCGGCAGGGGTACACCTTC. The gene calls are TRBV15 and TRBJ1-2; possibly TRBD1 for D (6 bases). The germline CDR1 and CDR2 sequences are LNHNV and YYDKDF (reference sequence). The CDR3 consists of 12 residues. Trimming pared 0 bases from V and 11 bases from J, leaving 10 bases between.

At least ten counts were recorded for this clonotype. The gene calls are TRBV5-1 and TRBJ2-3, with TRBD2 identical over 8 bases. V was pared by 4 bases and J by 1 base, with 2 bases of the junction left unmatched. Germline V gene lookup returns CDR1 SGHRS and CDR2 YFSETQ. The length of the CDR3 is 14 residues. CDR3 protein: CASSPTSGTDTQYF. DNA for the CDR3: TGCGCCAGCAGCCCGACTAGCGGCACAGATACGCAGTATTTT.

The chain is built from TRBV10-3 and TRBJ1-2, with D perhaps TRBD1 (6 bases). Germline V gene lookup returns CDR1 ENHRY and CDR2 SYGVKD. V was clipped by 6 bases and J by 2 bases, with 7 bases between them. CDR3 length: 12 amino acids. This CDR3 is CAIRDRNYGYTF. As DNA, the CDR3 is TGTGCCATCAGAGACAGGAACTATGGCTACACCTTC.

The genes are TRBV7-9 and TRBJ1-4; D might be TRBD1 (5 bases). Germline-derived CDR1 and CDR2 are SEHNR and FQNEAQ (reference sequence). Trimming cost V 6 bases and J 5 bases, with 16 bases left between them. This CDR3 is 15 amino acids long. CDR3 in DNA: TGTGCCAGCAGGGGCAGAGGGACTGAAAATGAAAAACTGTTTTTT. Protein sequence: CASRGRGTENEKLFF. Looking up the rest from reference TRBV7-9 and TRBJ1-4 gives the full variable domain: DTGVSQNPRHKITKRGQNVTFRCDPISEHNRLYWYRQTLGQGPEFLTYFQNEAQLEKSRLLSDRFSAERPKGSFSTLEIQRTEQGDSAMYLCASRGRGTENEKLFFGSGTQLSVL.

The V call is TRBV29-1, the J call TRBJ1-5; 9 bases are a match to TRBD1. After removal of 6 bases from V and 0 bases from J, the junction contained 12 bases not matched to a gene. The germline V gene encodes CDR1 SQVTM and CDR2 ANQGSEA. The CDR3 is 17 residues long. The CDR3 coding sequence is TGCAGCGTCAACGGACAGGGGCCTACGTATAGCAATCAGCCCCAGCATTTT. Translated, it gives CSVNGQGPTYSNQPQHF. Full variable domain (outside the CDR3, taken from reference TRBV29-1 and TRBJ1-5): SAVISQKPSRDICQRGTSLTIQCQVDSQVTMMFWYRQQPGQSLTLIATANQGSEATYESGFVIDKFPISRPNLTFSTLTVSNMSPEDSSIYLCSVNGQGPTYSNQPQHFGDGTRLSIL.

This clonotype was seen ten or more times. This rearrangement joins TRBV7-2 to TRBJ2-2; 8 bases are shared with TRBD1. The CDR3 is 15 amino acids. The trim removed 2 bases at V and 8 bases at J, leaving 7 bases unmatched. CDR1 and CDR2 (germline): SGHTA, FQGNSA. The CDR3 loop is CASSLNRGTAGELFF. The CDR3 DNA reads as TGTGCCAGCAGCTTAAACAGGGGGACGGCAGGGGAGCTGTTTTTT.

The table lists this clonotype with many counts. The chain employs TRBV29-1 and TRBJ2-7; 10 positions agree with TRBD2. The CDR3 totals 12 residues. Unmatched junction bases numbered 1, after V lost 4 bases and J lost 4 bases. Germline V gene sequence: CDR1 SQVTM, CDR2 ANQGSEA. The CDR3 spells CSVASGSYEQYF. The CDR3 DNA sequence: TGCAGCGTTGCTAGCGGGAGTTACGAGCAGTACTTC.

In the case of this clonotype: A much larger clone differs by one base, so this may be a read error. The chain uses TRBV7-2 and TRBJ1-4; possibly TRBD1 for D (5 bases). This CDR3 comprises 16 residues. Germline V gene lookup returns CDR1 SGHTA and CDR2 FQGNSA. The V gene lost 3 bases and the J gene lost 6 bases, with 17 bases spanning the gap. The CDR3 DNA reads TGTGCCAGCAGCTTTGGCTCCGGGACTAGTTATGAAAAACTGTTTTTT. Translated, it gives CASSFGSGTSYEKLFF. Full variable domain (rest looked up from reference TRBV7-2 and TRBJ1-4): GAGVSQSPSNKVTEKGKDVELRCDPISGHTALYWYRQSLGQGLEFLIYFQGNSAPDKSGLPSDRFSAERTGGSVSTLTIQRTQQEDSAVYLCASSFGSGTSYEKLFFGSGTQLSVL.

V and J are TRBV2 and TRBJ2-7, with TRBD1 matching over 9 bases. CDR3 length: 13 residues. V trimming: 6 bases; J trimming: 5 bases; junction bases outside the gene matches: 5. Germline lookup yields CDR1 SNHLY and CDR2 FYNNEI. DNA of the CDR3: TGTGCCAGCAGGGGGACAGGGTCCCACGAGCAGTACTTC. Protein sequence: CASRGTGSHEQYF.

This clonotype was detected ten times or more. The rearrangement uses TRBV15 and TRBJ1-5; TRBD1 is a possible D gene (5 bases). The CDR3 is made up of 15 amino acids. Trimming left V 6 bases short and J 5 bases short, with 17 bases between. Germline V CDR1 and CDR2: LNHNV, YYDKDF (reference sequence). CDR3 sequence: CATRGDSMAYQPQHF. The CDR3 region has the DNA TGTGCCACCAGAGGAGACAGTATGGCGTATCAGCCCCAGCATTTT.

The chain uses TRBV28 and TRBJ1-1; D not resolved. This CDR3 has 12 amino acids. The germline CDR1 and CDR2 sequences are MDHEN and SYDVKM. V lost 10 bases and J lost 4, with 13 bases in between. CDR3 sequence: CATFDIGTEAFF. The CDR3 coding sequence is TGTGCCACCTTTGACATTGGCACTGAAGCTTTCTTT. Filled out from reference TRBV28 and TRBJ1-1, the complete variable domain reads DVKVTQSSRYLVKRTGEKVFLECVQDMDHENMFWYRQDPGLGLRLIYFSYDVKMKEKGDIPEGYSVSREKKERFSLILESASTNQTSMYLCATFDIGTEAFFGQGTRLTVV.

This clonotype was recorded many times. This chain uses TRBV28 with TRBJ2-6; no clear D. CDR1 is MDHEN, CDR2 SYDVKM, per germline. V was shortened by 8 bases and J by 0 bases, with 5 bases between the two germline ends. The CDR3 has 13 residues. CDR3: CASGTSGANVLTF. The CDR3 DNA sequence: TGTGCCAGCGGTACCTCTGGGGCCAACGTCCTGACTTTC.

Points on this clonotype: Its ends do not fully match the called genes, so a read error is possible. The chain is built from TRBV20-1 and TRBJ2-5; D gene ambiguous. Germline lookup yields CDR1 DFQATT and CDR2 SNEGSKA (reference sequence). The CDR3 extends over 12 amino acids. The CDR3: CSAVDRQVTQYF. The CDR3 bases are TGCAGTGCTGTGGATAGGCAAGTGACCCAGTACTTC.

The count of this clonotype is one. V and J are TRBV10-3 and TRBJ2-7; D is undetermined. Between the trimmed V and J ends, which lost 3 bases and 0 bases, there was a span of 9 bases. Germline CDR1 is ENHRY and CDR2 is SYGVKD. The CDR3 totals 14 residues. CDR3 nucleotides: TGTGCCATCAGTGATCCAATCCACTCCTACGAGCAGTACTTC. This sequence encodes CAISDPIHSYEQYF.

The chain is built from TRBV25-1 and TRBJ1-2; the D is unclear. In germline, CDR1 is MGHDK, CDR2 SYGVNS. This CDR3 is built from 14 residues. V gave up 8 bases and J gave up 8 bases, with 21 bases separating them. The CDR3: CASGKSVGFYGYTF. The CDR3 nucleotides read TGTGCCAGCGGGAAGAGTGTCGGGTTTTACGGCTACACCTTC.

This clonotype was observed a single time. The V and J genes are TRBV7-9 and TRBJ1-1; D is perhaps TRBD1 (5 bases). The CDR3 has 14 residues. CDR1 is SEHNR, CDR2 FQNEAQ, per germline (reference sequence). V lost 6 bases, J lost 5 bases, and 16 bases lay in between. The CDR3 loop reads CASSFRGERTEAFF. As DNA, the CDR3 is TGTGCCAGCAGTTTTAGAGGGGAGCGGACTGAAGCTTTCTTT.

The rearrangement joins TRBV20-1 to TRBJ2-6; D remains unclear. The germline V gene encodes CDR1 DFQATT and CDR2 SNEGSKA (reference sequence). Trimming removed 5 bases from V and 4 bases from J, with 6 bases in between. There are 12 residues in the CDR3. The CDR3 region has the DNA TGCAGTGCTGTCTCGGGGGCCAACGTCCTGACTTTC. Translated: CSAVSGANVLTF.

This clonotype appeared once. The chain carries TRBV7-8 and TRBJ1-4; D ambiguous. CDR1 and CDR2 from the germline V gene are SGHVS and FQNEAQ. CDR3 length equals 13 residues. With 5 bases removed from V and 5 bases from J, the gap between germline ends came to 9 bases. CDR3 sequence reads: CASSLPGNEKLFF. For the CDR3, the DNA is TGTGCCAGCAGCCTACCGGGCAATGAAAAACTGTTTTTT. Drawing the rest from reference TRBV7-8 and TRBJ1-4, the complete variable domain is GAGVSQSPRYKVAKRGQDVALRCDPISGHVSLFWYQQALGQGPEFLTYFQNEAQLDKSGLPSDRFFAERPEGSVSTLKIQRTQQEDSAVYLCASSLPGNEKLFFGSGTQLSVL.

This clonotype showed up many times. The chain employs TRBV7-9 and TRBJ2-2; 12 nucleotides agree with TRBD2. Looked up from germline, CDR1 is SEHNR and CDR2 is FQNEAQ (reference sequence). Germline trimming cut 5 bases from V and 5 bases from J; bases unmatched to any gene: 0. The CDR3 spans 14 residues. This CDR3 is CASSTSGGTGELFF. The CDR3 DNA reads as TGTGCCAGCAGCACTAGCGGGGGGACCGGGGAGCTGTTTTTT.

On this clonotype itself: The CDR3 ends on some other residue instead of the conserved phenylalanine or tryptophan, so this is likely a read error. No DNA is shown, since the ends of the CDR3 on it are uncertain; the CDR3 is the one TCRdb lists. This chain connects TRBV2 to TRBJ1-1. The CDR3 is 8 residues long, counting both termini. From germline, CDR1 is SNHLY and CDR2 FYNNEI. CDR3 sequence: CASSVAGG.

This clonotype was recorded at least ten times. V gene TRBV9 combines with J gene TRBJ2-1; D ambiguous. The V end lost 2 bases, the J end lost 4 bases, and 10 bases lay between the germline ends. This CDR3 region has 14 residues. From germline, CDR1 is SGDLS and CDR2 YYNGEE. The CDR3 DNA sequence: TGTGCCAGCAGCGTGGCAGACTCATACAATGAGCAGTTCTTC. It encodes CASSVADSYNEQFF.

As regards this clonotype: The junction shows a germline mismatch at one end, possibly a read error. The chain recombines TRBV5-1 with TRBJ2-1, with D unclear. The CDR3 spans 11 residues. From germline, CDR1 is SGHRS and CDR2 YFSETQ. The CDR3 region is CASSLHWAVLF. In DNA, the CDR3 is TGCGCCAGCAGCTTGCATTGGGCGGTACTCTTC.

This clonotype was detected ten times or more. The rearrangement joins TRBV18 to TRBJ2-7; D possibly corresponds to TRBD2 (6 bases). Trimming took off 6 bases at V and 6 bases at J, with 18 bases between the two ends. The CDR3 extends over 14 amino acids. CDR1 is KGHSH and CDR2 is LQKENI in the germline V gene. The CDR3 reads CASSVQSYGGEQYF. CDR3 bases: TGTGCCAGCTCTGTACAGTCGTACGGGGGCGAGCAGTACTTC.

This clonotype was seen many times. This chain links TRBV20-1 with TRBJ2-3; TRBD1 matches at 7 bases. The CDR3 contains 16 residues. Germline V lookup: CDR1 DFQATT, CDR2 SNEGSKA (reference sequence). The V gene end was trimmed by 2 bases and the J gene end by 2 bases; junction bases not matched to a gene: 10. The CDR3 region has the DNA TGCAGTGCTAGACTGGGAGCGACAGGGCCCACAGATACGCAGTATTTT. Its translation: CSARLGATGPTDTQYF.